This entry lists 32 T cell receptor beta chains sequenced from one sample in a study of shared clonotypes between healthy human individuals. The protocol was immunoSEQ multiplex PCR, while the TCRdb copy is restricted to in-frame clones and leaves out a portion. Of 2 million to 2.5 million clones in the sample, 95% are singletons; the top ten hold 0.1% to 0.15%. The specimen sequenced was naive CD4+ T cells sorted from blood. Subset reported: CD45RA+ positively selected. These receptors were obtained from a young man in good health.

The chain has TRBV5-5 and TRBJ2-1; TRBD2 is a possible D gene (6 bases). Between the trimmed V and J ends, which lost 0 bases and 12 bases, there was a span of 16 bases. Germline CDR1 is SGHKS and CDR2 is YYEKEE (reference sequence). This CDR3 has 14 residues. This chain's CDR3 is CASSLDPGRTGQFF. The DNA of the CDR3 is TGTGCCAGCAGCTTGGACCCTGGGAGGACTGGGCAGTTCTTC. The variable domain in full, completed from reference TRBV5-5 and TRBJ2-1, reads DAGVTQSPTHLIKTRGQQVTLRCSPISGHKSVSWYQQVLGQGPQFIFQYYEKEERGRGNFPDRFSARQFPNYSSELNVNALLLGDSALYLCASSLDPGRTGQFFGPGTRLTVL.

This clone is a singleton in its sample. The V gene is TRBV5-4, the J gene TRBJ2-3; no clear D. Per the germline V gene, CDR1 is SGHNT and CDR2 is YYREEE (reference sequence). The CDR3 extends over 16 amino acids. V was clipped by 2 bases and J by 0 bases, with 13 bases between them. As DNA, the CDR3 is TGTGCCAGCAGCTTAACGGGCCGGGTAAGCACAGATACGCAGTATTTT. It is translated as CASSLTGRVSTDTQYF.

The genes are TRBV4-1 and TRBJ2-1; D is perhaps TRBD2 (6 bases). CDR1 and CDR2 (germline): MGHRA, YSYEKL. CDR3 size: 17 residues. The V gene lost 0 bases and the J gene lost 0 bases, with 12 bases spanning the gap. CDR3 in DNA: TGCGCCAGCAGCCAAGAAGAGGCGGGGAGCTCCTACAATGAGCAGTTCTTC. Protein sequence: CASSQEEAGSSYNEQFF.

The chain uses TRBV7-2 and TRBJ2-7; 12 nucleotides agree with TRBD2. V shed 7 bases and J 2 bases; nucleotides not matched to a gene: 3. Germline V CDR1 and CDR2: SGHTA, FQGNSA. This CDR3 has 14 amino acids. Here the CDR3 DNA reads TGTGCCAGCACCAGGACTAGCGGGGCCTACGAGCAGTACTTC. Its protein is CASTRTSGAYEQYF. Full variable domain (remainder filled in from reference TRBV7-2 and TRBJ2-7): GAGVSQSPSNKVTEKGKDVELRCDPISGHTALYWYRQSLGQGLEFLIYFQGNSAPDKSGLPSDRFSAERTGGSVSTLTIQRTQQEDSAVYLCASTRTSGAYEQYFGPGTRLTVT.

In its sample, this clone was seen once. The V call is TRBV6-1, the J call TRBJ1-1; a possible D gene is TRBD1 (5 bases). Trimming cost V 7 bases and J 1 base, with 13 bases left between them. CDR1 is MNHNS, CDR2 SASEGT, per germline. CDR3 size: 14 residues. The CDR3 spells CASTGQGKNTEAFF. The CDR3 region has the DNA TGTGCCAGCACGGGTCAGGGAAAGAACACTGAAGCTTTCTTT.

The chain joins TRBV21-1 to TRBJ1-5. TRBV21-1 is a pseudogene locus. CDR3 length: 13 residues. CDR3 sequence reads: CASSRRSNQPQHF. CDR3 nucleotides: TGTGCCAGCAGCAGGCGAAGCAATCAGCCCCAGCATTTT.

The chain links TRBV18 to TRBJ2-7, with D tentatively TRBD1 (5 bases). Germline assignment: CDR1 KGHSH and CDR2 LQKENI. V lost 0 bases, J lost 3 bases, and 9 bases lay in between. The CDR3 has 14 amino acids. The DNA for the CDR3 is TGTGCCAGCTCACCACCGGGGCCAATCTACGAGCAGTACTTC. Amino acid sequence: CASSPPGPIYEQYF.

V is TRBV5-1 and J is TRBJ2-7, with a tentative D call TRBD1 (5 bases). The germline V gene has CDR1 SGHRS and CDR2 YFSETQ. Trimming removed 0 bases from V and 6 bases from J, with 16 bases in between. This CDR3 spans 15 amino acids. The CDR3 sequence: CASSLEVGRFSEQYF. The DNA of the CDR3 is TGCGCCAGCAGCTTGGAAGTGGGGCGCTTTTCCGAGCAGTACTTC.

Worth noting for this clone: This specimen includes other DNA sequences encoding the same CDR3. The chain joins TRBV6-5 to TRBJ2-7; 10 bases fit TRBD1. This CDR3 is 15 amino acids long. Germline values: CDR1 MNHEY, CDR2 SVGAGI. V was pared by 0 bases and J by 4 bases, with 3 bases of the junction left unmatched. The CDR3 is CASSYSGTGVYEQYF. CDR3 DNA sequence: TGTGCCAGCAGTTACTCGGGGACAGGGGTATACGAGCAGTACTTC.

The chain is built from TRBV18 and TRBJ1-1, with 7 positions matching TRBD1. The CDR3 consists of 15 residues. Germline-derived CDR1 and CDR2 are KGHSH and LQKENI. V dropped 2 bases and J dropped 7; count of bases not matched to a gene: 10. CDR3 nucleotides: TGTGCCAGCTCACCAGCAGGTACAGGGGTTGGTGAAGCTTTCTTT. It is translated as CASSPAGTGVGEAFF.

The chain is built from TRBV5-1 and TRBJ2-1; 9 positions agree with TRBD2. Germline loops: CDR1 SGHRS, CDR2 YFSETQ. The CDR3 spans 14 residues. After removal of 2 bases from V and 8 bases from J, the junction contained 5 bases not matched to a gene. The CDR3 nucleotides read TGCGCCAGCAGCTTTCTAGCGGGGACCGATGAGCAGTTCTTC. Residues: CASSFLAGTDEQFF. The complete variable domain, with remaining parts taken from reference TRBV5-1 and TRBJ2-1, reads KAGVTQTPRYLIKTRGQQVTLSCSPISGHRSVSWYQQTPGQGLQFLFEYFSETQRNKGNFPGRFSGRQFSNSRSEMNVSTLELGDSALYLCASSFLAGTDEQFFGPGTRLTVL.

As to this clone: The sample holds other DNA sequences that translate to the same CDR3. The chain links TRBV28 to TRBJ2-7, with 7 bases fitting TRBD1. Unmatched junction bases numbered 3, after V lost 2 bases and J lost 2 bases. CDR3 length equals 14 residues. CDR1 MDHEN and CDR2 SYDVKM come from the germline V gene. CDR3 coding DNA: TGTGCCAGCAGTTTACTGGGACAGACCTACGAGCAGTACTTC. Its protein is CASSLLGQTYEQYF.

Details on this clone: Other DNA variants within this sample encode the same CDR3. V and J are TRBV5-1 and TRBJ1-4, with TRBD1 matching 9 bases. The V segment lost 4 bases and the J segment 4 bases; nucleotides outside the gene matches: 2. The V gene's germline CDR1 is SGHRS and CDR2 YFSETQ. This CDR3 has 14 amino acids. In nucleotides, the CDR3 is TGCGCCAGCAGCCAGACAGGGGGTAATGAAAAACTGTTTTTT. Translated: CASSQTGGNEKLFF. Looking up the rest from reference TRBV5-1 and TRBJ1-4 gives the full variable domain: KAGVTQTPRYLIKTRGQQVTLSCSPISGHRSVSWYQQTPGQGLQFLFEYFSETQRNKGNFPGRFSGRQFSNSRSEMNVSTLELGDSALYLCASSQTGGNEKLFFGSGTQLSVL.

The chain carries TRBV9 and TRBJ1-3; no definite D call. V was clipped by 0 bases and J by 2 bases, with 9 bases between them. This CDR3 spans 15 amino acids. Germline V gives CDR1 SGDLS, CDR2 YYNGEE. The CDR3 protein is CASSVEADPGNTIYF. CDR3 DNA: TGTGCCAGCAGCGTAGAGGCGGACCCTGGAAACACCATATATTTT. Using reference TRBV9 and TRBJ1-3 for the parts outside the CDR3, the full variable domain is DSGVTQTPKHLITATGQRVTLRCSPRSGDLSVYWYQQSLDQGLQFLIQYYNGEERAKGNILERFSAQQFPDLHSELNLSSLELGDSALYFCASSVEADPGNTIYFGEGSWLTVV.

V usage is TRBV5-1 and J usage is TRBJ1-1, with D unresolved. The length of the CDR3 is 13 residues. Germline-derived CDR1 and CDR2 are SGHRS and YFSETQ. V shed 5 bases and J shed 3 bases, with 11 bases lying between them. In DNA, the CDR3 is TGCGCCAGCAGGGTCGGACGAGACACTGAAGCTTTCTTT. It translates to CASRVGRDTEAFF.

The rearrangement uses TRBV29-1 and TRBJ2-3, with 7 bases aligning to TRBD1. Trimming removed 2 bases from V and 0 bases from J; junction bases left unmatched: 5. This CDR3 spans 15 amino acids. Germline CDR1 reads SQVTM; CDR2 reads ANQGSEA. This chain's CDR3 is CSVERGQSSTDTQYF. In nucleotides, the CDR3 is TGCAGCGTTGAAAGGGGACAGTCTAGCACAGATACGCAGTATTTT.

This clone was seen only once. CDR3 sequence: CASIAGGNTGELFF. The CDR3 DNA is TGTGCCAGTATAGCGGGAGGGAACACCGGGGAGCTGTTTTTT. The chain carries TRBV19 and TRBJ2-2; 10 nucleotides line up with TRBD2. J was trimmed by 1 base and V by 7 bases; bases with no gene match: 0. Germline V lookup: CDR1 LNHDA, CDR2 SQIVND (reference sequence). CDR3 size: 14 residues.

The chain is built from TRBV11-2 and TRBJ2-1; D is unclear. The germline V gene has CDR1 SGHAT and CDR2 FQNNGV. This CDR3 region has 15 residues. V lost 5 bases and J 0 bases, leaving 11 bases between the germline ends. The CDR3 nucleotides are TGTGCCAGCAGCACCAGCGAGAGCTCCTACAATGAGCAGTTCTTC. Translating gives CASSTSESSYNEQFF.

On this clone itself: The identical CDR3 is also encoded by other nucleotide sequences in the sample. The CDR3 nucleotides read TGCGCCAGCAGCACAGAAGAGACCCAGTACTTC. It is translated as CASSTEETQYF. The chain combines TRBV5-1 with TRBJ2-5; D is ambiguous. This CDR3 has 11 residues. Germline CDR1 is SGHRS and CDR2 is YFSETQ. Trimming pared 4 bases from V and 3 bases from J, leaving 4 bases between.

V gene TRBV27 combines with J gene TRBJ2-3, with TRBD1 matching over 7 bases. The V and J ends lost 5 bases and 5 bases, in that order; junction bases with no gene match: 10. CDR1 MNHEY and CDR2 SMNVEV come from the germline V gene (reference sequence). The length of the CDR3 is 15 residues. The DNA of the CDR3 is TGTGCCAGCAGTCGCAGACAGGGTTTCATAGATACGCAGTATTTT. Its protein is CASSRRQGFIDTQYF.

This chain links TRBV2 with TRBJ1-5, with TRBD1 identical over 9 bases. Germline CDR1 is SNHLY and CDR2 is FYNNEI. V gave up 4 bases and J gave up 8 bases; unmatched junction bases: 6. The CDR3 totals 14 residues. CDR3 sequence: CASSGQGGGEPQHF. CDR3 coding DNA: TGTGCCAGCAGTGGACAGGGGGGCGGGGAGCCCCAGCATTTT.

Here the CDR3 DNA reads TGTGCCACCACGGGACAGGGGGACACCGGGGAGCTGTTTTTT. Amino acids: CATTGQGDTGELFF. The chain couples TRBV10-3 to TRBJ2-2, with TRBD1 matching over 11 bases. V lost 10 bases and J lost 3; bases outside the gene matches: 4. CDR3 length: 14 residues. The germline gives CDR1 ENHRY, CDR2 SYGVKD.

The chain carries TRBV4-1 and TRBJ1-2; D is unresolved. Germline V CDR1 and CDR2: MGHRA, YSYEKL. V was shortened by 0 bases and J by 7 bases, with 12 bases between the two germline ends. The CDR3 covers 14 residues. Written as DNA, the CDR3 is TGCGCCAGCAGCCAAGATAACGGGATCGGTGGCTACACCTTC. Translating gives CASSQDNGIGGYTF.

Notes on this clone: The sample has other DNA sequences that encode this CDR3 too. The genes are TRBV6-1 and TRBJ2-2; no clear D gene. This CDR3 has 13 residues. The V gene lost 1 base and the J gene lost 5 bases, with 5 bases spanning the gap. Germline lookup yields CDR1 MNHNS and CDR2 SASEGT. The CDR3 sequence: CASSEVRTGELFF. CDR3 in DNA: TGTGCCAGCAGTGAAGTAAGGACCGGGGAGCTGTTTTTT.

The chain is built from TRBV7-2 and TRBJ2-5; no clear D. Trimming took off 4 bases at V and 9 bases at J, with 9 bases between the two ends. The germline gives CDR1 SGHTA, CDR2 FQGNSA. The CDR3 totals 11 residues. In DNA form, the CDR3 reads TGTGCCAGCAGCTCCGACGCGGCCCAGTACTTC. Its translation is CASSSDAAQYF. The whole variable domain, filled in from reference TRBV7-2 and TRBJ2-5, reads GAGVSQSPSNKVTEKGKDVELRCDPISGHTALYWYRQSLGQGLEFLIYFQGNSAPDKSGLPSDRFSAERTGGSVSTLTIQRTQQEDSAVYLCASSSDAAQYFGPGTRLLVL.

J is TRBJ1-4 and V is TRBV10-3; D uncertain. CDR3 length equals 14 residues. The V end was cut by 0 bases, the J end by 7 bases, with 9 bases between. Germline values: CDR1 ENHRY, CDR2 SYGVKD. The CDR3 protein is CAISESGGGEKLFF. The CDR3 DNA sequence: TGTGCCATCAGTGAGTCGGGAGGAGGTGAAAAACTGTTTTTT.

This clone was observed a single time. The rearrangement links TRBV5-1 to TRBJ2-2; no reliable D call. Germline CDR1 and CDR2: SGHRS and YFSETQ. V was trimmed by 3 bases and J by 5 bases, leaving 11 bases between them. The CDR3 contains 14 residues. CDR3 coding DNA: TGCGCCAGCAGCTCCATGGGTAAGACCGGGGAGCTGTTTTTT. Protein: CASSSMGKTGELFF. The complete variable domain, with remaining parts taken from reference TRBV5-1 and TRBJ2-2, reads KAGVTQTPRYLIKTRGQQVTLSCSPISGHRSVSWYQQTPGQGLQFLFEYFSETQRNKGNFPGRFSGRQFSNSRSEMNVSTLELGDSALYLCASSSMGKTGELFFGEGSRLTVL.

The chain couples TRBV6-5 to TRBJ2-5, with 8 bases that match TRBD2. The germline V gene encodes CDR1 MNHEY and CDR2 SVGAGI. V shed 0 bases, J shed 2 bases, and the junction held 5 bases outside the gene matches. The CDR3 totals 16 residues. The CDR3 region is CASSYSNSGEQETQYF. In DNA, the CDR3 is TGTGCCAGCAGTTACTCGAATAGCGGGGAGCAAGAGACCCAGTACTTC.

This chain links TRBV10-3 with TRBJ1-3, with D possibly TRBD1 on 6 matching bases. Looked up from germline, CDR1 is ENHRY and CDR2 is SYGVKD. The length of the CDR3 is 15 residues. V was trimmed by 6 bases and J by 4 bases, leaving 16 bases between them. CDR3 region: CAIRNLRGAGNTIYF. CDR3 nucleotides: TGTGCCATCAGGAACCTCAGGGGTGCGGGAAACACCATATATTTT.

V gene TRBV10-3 combines with J gene TRBJ2-2, with 8 nucleotides matching TRBD1. Germline lookup yields CDR1 ENHRY and CDR2 SYGVKD. The length of the CDR3 is 16 residues. Trimming removed 4 bases from V and 5 bases from J; junction bases left unmatched: 9. CDR3 protein: CAISGQGPPRTGELFF. The CDR3 DNA reads TGTGCCATCAGTGGACAGGGGCCCCCCCGGACCGGGGAGCTGTTTTTT.

As regards this clone: The sample holds other DNA sequences that translate to the same CDR3. V and J are TRBV7-2 and TRBJ1-1; 8 bases are shared with TRBD1. Germline CDR1 is SGHTA and CDR2 is FQGNSA. J gave up 1 base and V 4 bases, and 2 bases lay outside the gene matches. The CDR3 totals 14 residues. The chain's CDR3 is CASSSQGGNTEAFF. For the CDR3, the DNA is TGTGCCAGCAGCTCACAGGGGGGGAACACTGAAGCTTTCTTT.

Comments on this clone: This specimen includes other DNA sequences encoding the same CDR3. The chain recombines TRBV6-5 with TRBJ2-7, with 10 bases aligning to TRBD1. Germline V gives CDR1 MNHEY, CDR2 SVGAGI. The CDR3 sequence is 14 residues long. J was trimmed by 3 bases and V by 5 bases; bases with no gene match: 4. The CDR3 DNA sequence: TGTGCCAGCAGTCGAAGGGACAGGGGCTACGAGCAGTACTTC. The encoded protein is CASSRRDRGYEQYF.